Listed below are T cell receptor beta chains from one sample, sequenced in a study of blood T cell repertoires in COVID-19. Profiling relied on immunoSEQ multiplex PCR, and the TCRdb table lists in-frame clones only, not all of them. The table records some 100,000 clones, over 85% of them present only once. Sequencing input: peripheral blood. These receptors were obtained from a man in his 70s with acute or convalescent COVID-19. The conserved cysteine and the conserved F or W are not part of the CDR3 here. Each record gives: CDR3 length, V gene, J gene, clone size, CDR3 protein. A clone size is listed for some rows: how often the clone was seen (once, few, many), or a class if it is expanded.

len: 10; v_gene: TRBV29-1; j_gene: TRBJ1-1; abundance: .; CDR3aa: SVRQGRTEAF
len: 13; v_gene: TRBV24-1; j_gene: TRBJ2-7; abundance: .; CDR3aa: ATSVEAGGSYEQY
len: 11; v_gene: TRBV12-3/TRBV12-4; j_gene: TRBJ2-7; abundance: .; CDR3aa: ASRRQSSYEQY
len: 12; v_gene: TRBV6-5; j_gene: TRBJ1-2; abundance: .; CDR3aa: ASSDTGGAYGYT
len: 16; v_gene: TRBV9; j_gene: TRBJ2-1; abundance: .; CDR3aa: ASSVVSGGQGIGNEQF
len: 20; v_gene: TRBV9; j_gene: TRBJ2-1; abundance: .; CDR3aa: ASSVGVRLATRGASSYNEQF
len: 10; v_gene: TRBV7-9; j_gene: TRBJ1-5; abundance: .; CDR3aa: ASSLLNQPQH
len: 15; v_gene: TRBV19; j_gene: TRBJ1-5; abundance: .; CDR3aa: ASSSRDRGGGNQPQH
len: 11; v_gene: TRBV9; j_gene: TRBJ1-4; abundance: .; CDR3aa: ASKDSSNEKLF
len: 11; v_gene: TRBV10-2; j_gene: TRBJ1-5; abundance: once; CDR3aa: ASRDRGNQPQH
len: 13; v_gene: TRBV5-4; j_gene: TRBJ2-3; abundance: .; CDR3aa: ASGFGTGGQDTQY
len: 18; v_gene: TRBV14; j_gene: TRBJ2-7; abundance: .; CDR3aa: ASSQFERTPGTGADYEQY
len: 13; v_gene: TRBV6-5; j_gene: TRBJ1-1; abundance: once; CDR3aa: ASSDSIDRGRGAF
len: 11; v_gene: TRBV10-3; j_gene: TRBJ1-2; abundance: .; CDR3aa: AISDPGPFGYT